This T cell receptor (beta chain) was retrieved from a study of blood T cell repertoires in COVID-19. Overall study context: The study drew acute and convalescent COVID-19 samples from the United States, Italy and Spain.

The CDR3 length is 14 residues. Losses at the gene ends were 6 bases for V and 3 bases for J; bases not matched to a gene: 5. CDR1 SGHTA and CDR2 FQGNSA come from the germline V gene. Clones were read by immunoSEQ multiplex PCR, and TCRdb kept only the in-frame ones, dropping some. Among 150,000 to 200,000 clones listed, around 74% were seen once. This clonotype was sampled from a woman older than 75 with acute or convalescent COVID-19. Sequenced input: peripheral blood. The chain has TRBV7-2 and TRBJ2-7; 10 nucleotides agree with TRBD2. CDR3 amino acids: CASSPGTSDYEQYF. The CDR3 DNA reads as TGTGCCAGCAGTCCAGGGACTAGCGACTACGAGCAGTACTTC.